This is a list of T cell receptor beta chains from one sample in a study of technical replicates of blood from a handful of donors. Produced via immunoSEQ multiplex PCR; TCRdb's table is partial and in-frame only. The sample lists 55,000 to 75,000 clones, roughly 94% seen once, with 0.3% to 0.5% in the top ten. Sequenced input: T cells isolated from PBMCs. The receptors shown here come from a human donor in good health. CDR3s include the opening cysteine and the closing phenylalanine or tryptophan. D genes are given only for firm matches. A clone size is listed for some rows: how often the clone was seen (once, few, many), or a class if it is expanded.

clone_size: once
j_call: TRBJ1-2
d_call: -
v_call: TRBV7-6
cdr3_aa: CASSLRTDLYGYTF
cdr3_nt: TGTGCCAGCAGCTTAAGAACAGACCTCTATGGCTACACCTTC

clone_size: -
j_call: TRBJ1-1
d_call: -
v_call: TRBV7-3
cdr3_aa: CASSSLQGCTEAFF
cdr3_nt: TGTGCCAGCAGCTCACTACAGGGATGCACTGAAGCTTTCTTT

clone_size: -
j_call: TRBJ1-4
d_call: TRBD1
v_call: TRBV9
cdr3_aa: CASSASQGYGEKLFF
cdr3_nt: TGTGCCAGCAGCGCCTCACAGGGGTACGGTGAAAAACTGTTTTTT

clone_size: -
j_call: TRBJ1-5
d_call: TRBD1
v_call: TRBV5-6
cdr3_aa: CASSLGTGGALGQPQHF
cdr3_nt: TGTGCCAGCAGCTTGGGCACAGGGGGCGCGTTGGGGCAGCCCCAGCATTTT

clone_size: -
j_call: TRBJ2-7
d_call: TRBD2
v_call: TRBV30
cdr3_aa: CAWMTGTRYEQYF
cdr3_nt: TGTGCCTGGATGACCGGGACTAGATACGAGCAGTACTTC

clone_size: -
j_call: TRBJ1-1
d_call: -
v_call: TRBV6-5
cdr3_aa: CASSPGVSTEAFF
cdr3_nt: TGTGCCAGCAGCCCAGGGGTTTCCACTGAAGCTTTCTTT

clone_size: -
j_call: TRBJ2-1
d_call: -
v_call: TRBV27
cdr3_aa: CASSFLLVKNEQFF
cdr3_nt: TGTGCCAGCAGTTTTTTGCTAGTGAAGAATGAGCAGTTCTTC

clone_size: once
j_call: TRBJ2-7
d_call: -
v_call: TRBV7-8
cdr3_aa: CASSLDPSDSYEQYF
cdr3_nt: TGTGCCAGCAGCTTAGACCCTAGCGACTCCTACGAGCAGTACTTC

clone_size: -
j_call: TRBJ1-1
d_call: -
v_call: TRBV14
cdr3_aa: CASRFPGSNTEAFF
cdr3_nt: TGTGCCAGCAGGTTTCCAGGGTCGAACACTGAAGCTTTCTTT

clone_size: -
j_call: TRBJ1-3
d_call: -
v_call: TRBV6-1
cdr3_aa: CASRSGISGNTIYF
cdr3_nt: TGTGCCAGCAGATCGGGAATCTCTGGAAACACCATATATTTT

clone_size: once
j_call: TRBJ2-3
d_call: -
v_call: TRBV7-9
cdr3_aa: CASSFTRDSGDTQYF
cdr3_nt: TGTGCCAGCAGCTTCACCAGGGACTCCGGAGATACGCAGTATTTT

clone_size: -
j_call: TRBJ2-3
d_call: -
v_call: TRBV5-4
cdr3_aa: CASSPSGADTQYF
cdr3_nt: TGTGCCAGCAGCCCATCAGGGGCAGATACGCAGTATTTT

clone_size: once
j_call: TRBJ2-7
d_call: -
v_call: TRBV2
cdr3_aa: CASSEGAGAREQYF
cdr3_nt: TGTGCCAGCAGTGAAGGGGCAGGGGCGCGGGAGCAGTACTTC

clone_size: -
j_call: TRBJ2-7
d_call: TRBD2
v_call: TRBV28
cdr3_aa: CATQSLAGTYEQYF
cdr3_nt: TGTGCCACCCAGTCCCTAGCGGGGACCTACGAGCAGTACTTC

clone_size: -
j_call: TRBJ2-1
d_call: -
v_call: TRBV7-3
cdr3_aa: CASSSTGYNEQFF
cdr3_nt: TGTGCCAGCAGCTCCACAGGATACAATGAGCAGTTCTTC